Each of the 17 T cell receptor beta chains below was sequenced from the same sample in a study of control samples from healthy donors and cancer patients. Profiled with immunoSEQ multiplex PCR; TCRdb holds only in-frame clones, not every one. The repertoire has 150,000 or so clones, about 94% of them found once; the top ten carry about 5%. Sequences were obtained from blood. The receptors here all came from a man aged 35-49 years in good health.

This CDR3 is CATGTTYEQYF. For the CDR3, the DNA is TGTGCCACCGGGACAACCTACGAGCAGTACTTC. The chain joins TRBV24-1 to TRBJ2-7, with D perhaps TRBD1 (6 bases). The CDR3 sequence is 11 residues long. Trimming removed 9 bases at V and 2 bases at J, with 7 bases between. Germline assignment: CDR1 KGHDR and CDR2 SFDVKD.

The rearrangement links TRBV6-5 to TRBJ1-1; no firm D call. CDR3 length: 12 amino acids. V was trimmed by 6 bases and J by 3 bases, leaving 8 bases between them. Germline V gives CDR1 MNHEY, CDR2 SVGAGI. In DNA, the CDR3 is TGTGCCAGCAGGTCAGCCTACACTGAAGCTTTCTTT. Amino acid sequence: CASRSAYTEAFF.

CDR3 residues: CASSPPGLFRDGYTF. In DNA form, the CDR3 reads TGTGCCAGCAGTCCCCCGGGACTCTTCCGGGATGGCTACACCTTC. The rearrangement joins TRBV6-5 to TRBJ1-2; possible D gene TRBD1, 5 bases. This CDR3 has 15 amino acids. V dropped 5 bases and J dropped 6 bases, with 19 bases sitting between them. Germline V gives CDR1 MNHEY, CDR2 SVGAGI.

The CDR3 nucleotides read TGTGCCACCCGAGTCCTAGCGGGGGCCTACAATGAGCAGTTCTTC. Translated, it gives CATRVLAGAYNEQFF. This sequence joins TRBV25-1 and TRBJ2-1, with 10 bases identical to TRBD2. J was trimmed by 2 bases and V by 10 bases; bases with no gene match: 8. CDR1 and CDR2 (germline): MGHDK, SYGVNS. This CDR3 has 15 amino acids.

J is TRBJ2-2 and V is TRBV13; D not resolved. V gave up 5 bases and J gave up 5 bases, with 18 bases separating them. The CDR3 has 16 residues. Germline CDR1 and CDR2: PRHDT and FYEKMQ (reference sequence). The DNA for the CDR3 is TGTGCCAGCAGCCGAATTAAACTGTCCTGGACCGGGGAGCTGTTTTTT. It encodes CASSRIKLSWTGELFF.

The CDR3 spells CASSQEKGFGNTIYF. The CDR3 region has the DNA TGTGCCAGCAGCCAAGAAAAAGGGTTCGGAAACACCATATATTTT. This chain links TRBV3-1 (or the pseudogene TRBV3-2) with TRBJ1-3; D is unclear. Trimming removed 0 bases from V and 4 bases from J, with 10 bases in between. The CDR3 has 15 amino acids. Germline V gene lookup returns CDR1 LGHDT and CDR2 YNNKEL (reference sequence).

A remark on this clone: Germline and junction disagree at one end, which may indicate a read error. V is TRBV5-8 and J is TRBJ2-7; tentatively, D is TRBD2 (7 bases). The CDR3 runs to 10 residues. From germline, CDR1 is SGHTS and CDR2 YDEGEE. The CDR3 spells CASPGGPVHF. In DNA, the CDR3 is TGTGCCAGCCCGGGGGGCCCAGTGCACTTC.

The V call is TRBV30, the J call TRBJ1-1; D remains unclear. Germline loops: CDR1 GTSNPN, CDR2 SVGIG (reference sequence). This CDR3 is 10 amino acids long. The ends were cut back, 5 bases at V and 5 bases at J, with 6 bases in the middle. CDR3: CAWGETEAFF. The CDR3, as DNA: TGTGCCTGGGGAGAGACTGAAGCTTTCTTT. Full variable domain (rest looked up from reference TRBV30 and TRBJ1-1): SQTIHQWPATLVQPVGSPLSLECTVEGTSNPNLYWYRQAAGRGLQLLFYSVGIGQISSEVPQNLSASRPQDRQFILSSKKLLLSDSGFYLCAWGETEAFFGQGTRLTVV.

This clone appeared once. This chain links TRBV21-1 with TRBJ1-4. TRBV21-1 represents a pseudogene. The CDR3 is made up of 17 amino acids. CDR3 region: CASSKAQVGERVEKLFF. The CDR3 DNA reads as TGTGCCAGCAGCAAAGCGCAGGTCGGGGAGCGGGTTGAAAAACTGTTTTTT.

The chain carries TRBV5-1 and TRBJ1-1, with D unresolved. The length of the CDR3 is 14 residues. V lost 0 bases, J lost 5 bases, and 11 bases lay in between. Germline loops: CDR1 SGHRS, CDR2 YFSETQ. DNA for the CDR3: TGCGCCAGCAGCTTGGGTCAGCGCGGGACTGAAGCTTTCTTT. Residues: CASSLGQRGTEAFF.

The V and J genes are TRBV27 and TRBJ1-5; possible D gene TRBD1, 5 bases. Per germline, CDR1 MNHEY and CDR2 SMNVEV (reference sequence). This CDR3 is built from 14 residues. Trimming cost V 5 bases and J 6 bases, with 14 bases left between them. The CDR3 nucleotides read TGTGCCAGCAGTCTCAGGGAGAAGGTTCAGCCCCAGCATTTT. Its translation is CASSLREKVQPQHF.

The V and J genes are TRBV7-2 and TRBJ2-3, with a tentative D call TRBD1 (6 bases). V lost 2 bases and J 2 bases, leaving 8 bases between the germline ends. The CDR3 covers 14 residues. Germline CDR1 SGHTA, CDR2 FQGNSA. The CDR3 here is CASSLTGSTDTQYF. The CDR3 bases are TGTGCCAGCAGCTTAACAGGGTCCACAGATACGCAGTATTTT.

This chain links TRBV6-5 with TRBJ1-2; D call uncertain. This CDR3 has 13 amino acids. V was cut by 0 bases and J by 8 bases, with 10 bases left in between. The germline V gene has CDR1 MNHEY and CDR2 SVGAGI. DNA for the CDR3: TGTGCCAGCAGTTACTCGAGGGCCGGCGGCTACACCTTC. This codes for CASSYSRAGGYTF.

The rearrangement uses TRBV6-5 and TRBJ1-6; D ambiguous. The CDR3 contains 15 residues. Germline CDR1 MNHEY, CDR2 SVGAGI. The V end lost 0 bases, the J end lost 14 bases, and 17 bases lay between the germline ends. This CDR3 reads CASSYSGSRYAALHF. CDR3 DNA: TGTGCCAGCAGTTACTCAGGGAGCCGCTATGCGGCCCTCCACTTT.

The chain is built from TRBV7-2 and TRBJ2-3; 11 nucleotides line up with TRBD2. After removal of 0 bases from V and 6 bases from J, the junction contained 5 bases not matched to a gene. Per the germline V gene, CDR1 is SGHTA and CDR2 is FQGNSA. The CDR3 contains 16 residues. CDR3 loop: CASSLAASGGRDTQYF. The CDR3 DNA sequence: TGTGCCAGCAGCTTAGCGGCTAGCGGGGGGCGTGATACGCAGTATTTT.

The V call is TRBV27, the J call TRBJ2-3, with 9 bases aligning to TRBD2. Germline-derived CDR1 and CDR2 are MNHEY and SMNVEV (reference sequence). The CDR3 length is 16 residues. V shed 6 bases and J 2 bases; nucleotides not matched to a gene: 9. The CDR3 protein is CASRQSAGGLTDTQYF. The CDR3 DNA follows: TGTGCCAGCAGACAATCAGCGGGGGGCCTCACAGATACGCAGTATTTT.

The chain couples TRBV6-5 to TRBJ2-5, with 7 bases that match TRBD2. This CDR3 has 14 residues. V was clipped by 5 bases and J by 4 bases; unmatched bases: 7. The germline gives CDR1 MNHEY, CDR2 SVGAGI. The CDR3 is CASSPRGGGETQYF. The CDR3 region has the DNA TGTGCCAGCAGTCCCCGCGGGGGTGGAGAGACCCAGTACTTC.